The following is a T cell receptor beta chain sequence with its context. This CDR3 has 14 residues. Between the trimmed V and J ends, which lost 5 bases and 1 base, there was a span of 12 bases. Germline assignment: CDR1 MNHNS and CDR2 SASEGT. The repertoire was sequenced with immunoSEQ multiplex PCR; TCRdb's copy has only in-frame clones and lacks some. The sample has 45,000 to 60,000 clones; approximately 80% are singletons. The data derive from a study of OX40 agonist ivuxolimab in advanced cancers. The source is an adult with an advanced solid tumor such as melanoma, head and neck, liver or kidney cancer. The V gene is TRBV6-1, the J gene TRBJ2-7, with D unclear. Sequenced here: CD4+ or CD8+ T cells sorted from blood, sampled in a trial of the OX40 agonist ivuxolimab. The CDR3 coding sequence is TGTGCCAGCAGTTCTCTCACCCGGTCCTACGAGCAGTACTTC. This gives the protein CASSSLTRSYEQYF.